This T cell receptor (beta chain) was retrieved from a study of T-cell memory formation after mild COVID-19. Findings and limits, study-wide: Clones that shrank (day 15 to 85) were balanced CD4/CD8, whereas later expanders leaned CD4+.

TCRdb itself ran the 5' RACE reads through MiXCR, one entry per CDR3 protein. The profile covers 200,000 or so distinct CDR3 sequences, with 9% to 10% appearing a single time and 3% to 4.5% taken by the ten largest. The CDR3 is made up of 13 amino acids. Germline CDR1 and CDR2: MNHEY and SVGAGI. Trimming took 3 bases from V and 8 from J, leaving 13 bases between them. This clonotype appeared a few times. What it recognizes is unknown. The genes are TRBV6-5 and TRBJ1-2; D is undetermined. Sequencing used PBMCs or a T cell subset sorted from them (not recorded which). The receptor was derived from a man younger than 30 who had mild COVID-19 (a few samples of this study predate the infection). Cell type and time point are not known. The CDR3 nucleotides are TGTGCCAGCAGTTATTCCGGGAGAGGCGGCTACACCTTC. Protein sequence: CASSYSGRGGYTF.